A single sample is the source of the 17 T cell receptor beta chains below, sequenced in a study of T cell responses to AZD1222 COVID-19 vaccine. Assay: immunoSEQ multiplex PCR; the TCRdb copy retains only in-frame clones and omits some. The table includes 120,000 to 150,000 clones, 89% detected once. The sample here was peripheral blood, taken on day 0 of AZD1222 vaccination. Receptors originate from an adult in good health.

As to this clone: Within the sample, other DNA sequences also encode this same CDR3. The rearrangement links TRBV20-1 to TRBJ1-3; D uncertain. The V end lost 3 bases, the J end lost 0 bases, and 9 bases lay between the germline ends. Germline loops: CDR1 DFQATT, CDR2 SNEGSKA (reference sequence). The CDR3 has 14 residues. CDR3 coding DNA: TGCAGTGCTAGTCGTGGAGGCTCTGGAAACACCATATATTTT. It specifies CSASRGGSGNTIYF.

The chain combines TRBV13 with TRBJ1-3; D remains ambiguous. Per germline, CDR1 PRHDT and CDR2 FYEKMQ (reference sequence). Trimming cost V 1 base and J 4 bases, with 5 bases left between them. This CDR3 region has 13 residues. The CDR3 DNA is TGTGCCAGCAGCTTAGAGAGGGGAAACACCATATATTTT. Protein sequence: CASSLERGNTIYF.

This sequence joins TRBV6-5 and TRBJ2-5; 10 bases are a match to TRBD1. Unmatched junction bases numbered 6, after V lost 6 bases and J lost 2 bases. This CDR3 has 15 residues. Per the germline V gene, CDR1 is MNHEY and CDR2 is SVGAGI. The CDR3 sequence: CASRSPGQGQETQYF. The CDR3 DNA sequence: TGTGCCAGCAGGTCCCCGGGACAGGGGCAAGAGACCCAGTACTTC.

The V gene is TRBV28, the J gene TRBJ1-2, with D possibly matching TRBD1 (6 bases). The V gene's germline CDR1 is MDHEN and CDR2 SYDVKM. This CDR3 is built from 14 residues. The ends were cut back, 5 bases at V and 9 bases at J, with 19 bases in the middle. The CDR3 region has the DNA TGTGCCAGCAGTGCCCAAACAGGGAGTAATCGCTACACCTTC. Translated, it gives CASSAQTGSNRYTF.

This rearrangement joins TRBV6-6 to TRBJ1-3; D ambiguous. The CDR3 is 14 residues long. The V and J ends lost 5 bases and 0 bases respectively, with 8 bases between them. Germline loops: CDR1 MNHNY, CDR2 SVGAGI (reference sequence). CDR3 sequence: CASSQEVSGNTIYF. CDR3 DNA sequence: TGTGCCAGCAGTCAGGAAGTCTCTGGAAACACCATATATTTT.

The V call is TRBV19, the J call TRBJ2-1, with D unclear. The CDR3 loop spans 11 amino acids. Germline lookup yields CDR1 LNHDA and CDR2 SQIVND (reference sequence). Trimming pared 1 base from V and 7 bases from J, leaving 2 bases between. The CDR3 region has the DNA TGTGCCAGTAGTATAGTGAATGAGCAGTTCTTC. Protein sequence: CASSIVNEQFF.

This sequence joins TRBV19 and TRBJ2-3; 10 bases are shared with TRBD2. CDR1 LNHDA and CDR2 SQIVND come from the germline V gene (reference sequence). V shed 5 bases, J shed 8 bases, and the junction held 10 bases outside the gene matches. The CDR3 contains 15 residues. The CDR3 loop is CASSPAGAGGPTQYF. CDR3 DNA: TGTGCCAGTAGTCCTGCGGGAGCGGGGGGGCCTACGCAGTATTTT.

The chain couples TRBV5-1 to TRBJ2-1; D may be TRBD2 (6 bases). The V gene lost 0 bases and the J gene lost 4 bases, with 8 bases spanning the gap. This CDR3 spans 14 amino acids. Per germline, CDR1 SGHRS and CDR2 YFSETQ. CDR3: CASSLEREYNEQFF. The CDR3 region has the DNA TGCGCCAGCAGCTTGGAACGGGAGTACAATGAGCAGTTCTTC.

CDR3 sequence reads: CASSSRQYYYGYTF. CDR3 DNA sequence: TGTGCCAGCAGTTCACGACAATACTACTATGGCTACACCTTC. J is TRBJ1-2 and V is TRBV6-5; D call uncertain. In germline, CDR1 is MNHEY, CDR2 SVGAGI. V shed 4 bases and J shed 3 bases, with 12 bases lying between them. The CDR3 extends over 14 amino acids.

This chain uses TRBV7-9 with TRBJ1-1; D gene unclear. Germline CDR1 is SEHNR and CDR2 is FQNEAQ (reference sequence). This CDR3 has 14 amino acids. Trimming left V 4 bases short and J 2 bases short, with 11 bases between. CDR3 sequence (DNA): TGTGCCAGCAGCTCGGGTTGGGGAAACACTGAAGCTTTCTTT. Translating gives CASSSGWGNTEAFF.

This chain links TRBV7-9 with TRBJ2-1; TRBD2 aligns across 11 bases. Unmatched junction bases numbered 9, after V lost 11 bases and J lost 0 bases. This CDR3 spans 16 amino acids. Per the germline V gene, CDR1 is SEHNR and CDR2 is FQNEAQ (reference sequence). The CDR3 is CAGTSGRGSSYNEQFF. CDR3 DNA: TGTGCCGGAACTAGCGGGAGAGGTAGCTCCTACAATGAGCAGTTCTTC.

This clone was detected only a few times. The CDR3 region is CAISELDRGTYEQYF. The DNA for the CDR3 is TGTGCCATCAGTGAATTGGACAGGGGAACCTACGAGCAGTACTTC. The chain has TRBV10-3 and TRBJ2-7; 9 bases align to TRBD1. This CDR3 has 15 amino acids. CDR1 ENHRY and CDR2 SYGVKD come from the germline V gene. Trimming cost V 3 bases and J 2 bases; bases outside gene matches: 5.

V usage is TRBV18 and J usage is TRBJ1-1; 9 nucleotides line up with TRBD1. CDR3 length: 19 residues. J gave up 1 base and V 4 bases, and 16 bases lay outside the gene matches. Germline loops: CDR1 KGHSH, CDR2 LQKENI. CDR3 residues: CASSRQTNRGRQGNTEAFF. The CDR3 bases are TGTGCCAGCTCACGACAGACTAACAGGGGGCGCCAAGGGAACACTGAAGCTTTCTTT.

The rearrangement links TRBV7-9 to TRBJ1-1; D remains unclear. The CDR3 is 13 residues long. CDR1 is SEHNR and CDR2 is FQNEAQ in the germline V gene (reference sequence). V was shortened by 8 bases and J by 0 bases, with 10 bases between the two germline ends. CDR3 amino acids: CASSRDLNTEAFF. CDR3 coding DNA: TGTGCCAGCTCCCGGGATCTGAACACTGAAGCTTTCTTT.

This clone turned up a few times. The V call is TRBV5-4, the J call TRBJ1-2; tentatively, D is TRBD1 (6 bases). CDR1 is SGHNT, CDR2 YYREEE, per germline (reference sequence). This CDR3 has 16 residues. V lost 3 bases and J 3 bases, leaving 18 bases between the germline ends. DNA of the CDR3: TGTGCCAGCAGCTGGAGGGGGGGTAGAGTACACTATGGCTACACCTTC. Its protein is CASSWRGGRVHYGYTF. Drawing the rest from reference TRBV5-4 and TRBJ1-2, the complete variable domain is ETGVTQSPTHLIKTRGQQVTLRCSSQSGHNTVSWYQQALGQGPQFIFQYYREEENGRGNFPPRFSGLQFPNYSSELNVNALELDDSALYLCASSWRGGRVHYGYTFGSGTRLTVV.

To note about this clone: The limits of the CDR3 on the DNA are not certain, so only TCRdb's listed CDR3 is given. The chain is built from TRBV9 and TRBJ1-2; the table gives TRBD1 as D, unverified against the DNA. The CDR3 spans 13 amino acids, including both terminal residues. From germline, CDR1 is SGDLS and CDR2 YYNGEE. The CDR3 spells CASSVVGQGTSVF.

This clone has only one observation. The CDR3 region has the DNA TGTGCCAGCAGCTCCACCGACACAGATACGCAGTATTTT. This translates into CASSSTDTDTQYF. V is TRBV5-4 and J is TRBJ2-3; no clear D. This CDR3 is 13 amino acids long. The germline gives CDR1 SGHNT, CDR2 YYREEE (reference sequence). V dropped 3 bases and J dropped 2 bases, with 7 bases sitting between them.